This record looks at one T cell receptor beta chain sequence and its context. The data were obtained in a study of shared clonotypes between healthy human individuals. Several immunoSEQ 96-well plates shared each subset's DNA, each plate a replicate. The data were produced by immunoSEQ multiplex PCR, yet TCRdb's version contains in-frame clones alone and is incomplete. The sample comprises about 2 million clones, around 95% of which are singletons, and around 0.13% rests with the top ten. The CDR3 loop spans 13 amino acids. Trimming left V 0 bases short and J 9 bases short, with 6 bases between. CDR1 is SGHTA, CDR2 FQGTGA, per germline.

Sequenced input: naive CD4+ T cells sorted from blood. Described subset: CD45RA+ positively selected. This clonotype was sampled from a man aged 18 to 30 in good health. The rearrangement uses TRBV7-3 and TRBJ1-6; D is possibly TRBD1 (5 bases). CDR3 loop: CASSLTGGSPLHF. The CDR3 region has the DNA TGTGCCAGCAGCTTAACCGGGGGTTCACCCCTCCACTTT.